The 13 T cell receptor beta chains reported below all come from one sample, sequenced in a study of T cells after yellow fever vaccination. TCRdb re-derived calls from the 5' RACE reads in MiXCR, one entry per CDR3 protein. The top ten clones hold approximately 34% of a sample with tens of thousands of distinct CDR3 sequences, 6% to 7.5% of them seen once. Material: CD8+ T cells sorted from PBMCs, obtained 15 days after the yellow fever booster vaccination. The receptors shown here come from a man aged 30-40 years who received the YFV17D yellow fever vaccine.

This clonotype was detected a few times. The CDR3 sequence is CASSFQREGSNEQFF. Here the CDR3 DNA reads TGTGCCAGCAGCTTCCAGCGGGAGGGTTCCAATGAGCAGTTCTTC. V is TRBV7-6 and J is TRBJ2-1; 10 bases align to TRBD2. The CDR3 loop spans 15 amino acids. The germline gives CDR1 SGHVS, CDR2 FNYEAQ. J gave up 6 bases and V 3 bases, and 5 bases lay outside the gene matches.

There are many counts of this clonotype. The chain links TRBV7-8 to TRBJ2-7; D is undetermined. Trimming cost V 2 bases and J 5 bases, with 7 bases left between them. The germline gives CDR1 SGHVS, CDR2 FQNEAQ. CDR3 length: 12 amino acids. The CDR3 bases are TGTGCCAGCAGCTTACAGGCAAACGAGCAGTACTTC. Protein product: CASSLQANEQYF.

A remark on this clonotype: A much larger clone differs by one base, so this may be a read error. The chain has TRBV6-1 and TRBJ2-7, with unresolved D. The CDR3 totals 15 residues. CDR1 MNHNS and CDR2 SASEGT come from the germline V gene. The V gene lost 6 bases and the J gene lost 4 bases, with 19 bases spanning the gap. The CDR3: CASSPPGTLYYEQYF. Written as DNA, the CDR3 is TGTGCCAGCAGCCCTCCGGGCACACTATATTACGAGCAGTACTTC.

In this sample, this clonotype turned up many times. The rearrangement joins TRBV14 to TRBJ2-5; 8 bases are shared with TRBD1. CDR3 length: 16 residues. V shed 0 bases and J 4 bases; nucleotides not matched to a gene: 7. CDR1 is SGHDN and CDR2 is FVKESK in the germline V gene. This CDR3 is CASSQDFGQGPETQYF. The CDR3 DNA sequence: TGTGCCAGCAGCCAAGATTTCGGACAGGGCCCAGAGACCCAGTACTTC. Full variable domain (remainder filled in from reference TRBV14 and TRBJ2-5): EAGVTQFPSHSVIEKGQTVTLRCDPISGHDNLYWYRRVMGKEIKFLLHFVKESKQDESGMPNNRFLAERTGGTYSTLKVQPAELEDSGVYFCASSQDFGQGPETQYFGPGTRLLVL.

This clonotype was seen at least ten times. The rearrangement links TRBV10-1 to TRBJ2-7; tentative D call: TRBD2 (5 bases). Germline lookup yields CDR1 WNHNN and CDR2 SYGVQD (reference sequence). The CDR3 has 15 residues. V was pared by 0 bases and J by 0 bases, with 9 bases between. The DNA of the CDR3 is TGCGCCAGCAGTGAGTCGTTAGCGTTCTCCTACGAGCAGTACTTC. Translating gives CASSESLAFSYEQYF.

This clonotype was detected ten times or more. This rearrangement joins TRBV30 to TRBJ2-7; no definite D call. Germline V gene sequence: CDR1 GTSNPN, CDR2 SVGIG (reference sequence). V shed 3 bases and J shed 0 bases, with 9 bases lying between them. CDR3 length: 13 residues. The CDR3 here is CAWRSTSSYEQYF. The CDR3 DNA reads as TGTGCCTGGAGGAGTACCAGCTCCTACGAGCAGTACTTC.

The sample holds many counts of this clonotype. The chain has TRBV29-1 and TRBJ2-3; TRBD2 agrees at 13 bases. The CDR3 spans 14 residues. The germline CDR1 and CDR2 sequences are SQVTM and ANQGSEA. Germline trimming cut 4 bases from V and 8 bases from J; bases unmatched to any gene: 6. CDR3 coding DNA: TGCAGCGTTGGGACTAGCGGGAGTAGGGGTACGCAGTATTTT. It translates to CSVGTSGSRGTQYF.

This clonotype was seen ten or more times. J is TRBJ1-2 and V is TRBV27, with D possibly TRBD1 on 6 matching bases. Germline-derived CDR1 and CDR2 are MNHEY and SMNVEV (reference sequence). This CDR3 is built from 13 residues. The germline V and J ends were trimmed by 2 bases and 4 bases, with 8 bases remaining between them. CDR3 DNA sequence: TGTGCCAGCAGTTTAGGCAGGGGCTATGGCTACACCTTC. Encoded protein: CASSLGRGYGYTF.

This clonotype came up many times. CDR3 bases: TGTGCCAGCAGCCGGGGGGTCATCACAGATACGCAGTATTTT. The encoded protein is CASSRGVITDTQYF. This chain joins TRBV6-2 or TRBV6-3 and TRBJ2-3; TRBD2 agrees at 7 bases. Trimming at V came to 6 bases and at J to 2 bases, leaving 5 bases not matched to a gene. CDR3 length: 14 residues. Germline values: CDR1 MNHEY, CDR2 SVGEGT.

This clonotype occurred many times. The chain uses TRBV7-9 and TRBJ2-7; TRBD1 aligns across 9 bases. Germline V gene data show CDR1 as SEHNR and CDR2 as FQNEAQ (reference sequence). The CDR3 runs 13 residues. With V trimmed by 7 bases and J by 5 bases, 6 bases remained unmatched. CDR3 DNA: TGTGCCAGCACCGGGACAGGGATCCACGAGCAGTACTTC. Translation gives CASTGTGIHEQYF.

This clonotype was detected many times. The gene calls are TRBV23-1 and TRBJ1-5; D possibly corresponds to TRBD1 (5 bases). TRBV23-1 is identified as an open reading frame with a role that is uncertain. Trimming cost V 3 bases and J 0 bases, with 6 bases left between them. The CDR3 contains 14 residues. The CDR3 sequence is CASSHRGSNQPQHF. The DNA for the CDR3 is TGCGCCAGCAGTCATAGGGGTAGCAATCAGCCCCAGCATTTT.

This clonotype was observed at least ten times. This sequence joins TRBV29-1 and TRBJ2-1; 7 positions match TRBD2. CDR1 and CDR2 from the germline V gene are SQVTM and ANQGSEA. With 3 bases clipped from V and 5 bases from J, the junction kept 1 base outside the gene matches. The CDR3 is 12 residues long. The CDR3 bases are TGCAGCGTTGAGGGAGGGAACAATGAGCAGTTCTTC. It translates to CSVEGGNNEQFF.

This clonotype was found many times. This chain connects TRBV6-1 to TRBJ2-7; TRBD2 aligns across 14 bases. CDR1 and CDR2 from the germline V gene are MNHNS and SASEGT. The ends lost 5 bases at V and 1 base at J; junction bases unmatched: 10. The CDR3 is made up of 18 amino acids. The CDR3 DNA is TGTGCCAGCAGTAGTCCGGGACTAGCGGGAGTGGTATCCTACGAGCAGTACTTC. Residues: CASSSPGLAGVVSYEQYF.